The rows below give T cell receptor beta chains drawn from one sample of a study of blood T cell repertoires in COVID-19. Only in-frame clones appear in the TCRdb table, and some are missing; sequencing was by immunoSEQ multiplex PCR. The repertoire holds some 160,000 clones, about 87% seen once, with roughly 2.5% in the top ten. The sample was peripheral blood. The receptors were sampled from a woman aged 80 or over with COVID-19, enrolled during active disease. The CDR3 runs from the conserved cysteine through the conserved F or W. The D gene is left open where the match is weak. Expanded clones are given a class, and other clones once, few, many or no size at all.

j_gene: TRBJ1-2; v_gene: TRBV18; abundance: NA; d_gene: TRBD1; CDR3aa: CASSPTGAPVGYTF; CDR3nt: TGTGCCAGCTCACCGACAGGGGCCCCTGTTGGCTACACCTTC
j_gene: TRBJ2-2; v_gene: TRBV7-6; abundance: NA; d_gene: NA; CDR3aa: CASSLVAEGTGELFF; CDR3nt: TGTGCCAGCAGCTTAGTGGCAGAGGGCACCGGGGAGCTGTTTTTT
j_gene: TRBJ1-5; v_gene: TRBV12-3/TRBV12-4; abundance: NA; d_gene: NA; CDR3aa: CASSPTGYQPQHF; CDR3nt: TGTGCCAGCAGCCCTACCGGTTATCAGCCCCAGCATTTT
j_gene: TRBJ2-2; v_gene: TRBV18; abundance: NA; d_gene: TRBD1; CDR3aa: CASSPQQGLGNTGELFF; CDR3nt: TGTGCCAGCTCACCACAACAGGGGTTGGGCAACACCGGGGAGCTGTTTTTT
j_gene: TRBJ1-3; v_gene: TRBV9; abundance: NA; d_gene: NA; CDR3aa: CASSVDQGNTIYF; CDR3nt: TGTGCCAGCAGCGTAGATCAAGGAAACACCATATATTTT
j_gene: TRBJ2-5; v_gene: TRBV28; abundance: NA; d_gene: NA; CDR3aa: CASSREGGRGRETQYF; CDR3nt: TGTGCCAGCAGTAGGGAGGGGGGAAGAGGGAGGGAGACCCAGTACTTC
j_gene: TRBJ2-4; v_gene: TRBV7-2; abundance: NA; d_gene: TRBD2; CDR3aa: CASSLGLEGLGWAKNIQYF; CDR3nt: TGTGCCAGCAGCCTGGGACTAGAGGGATTGGGGTGGGCCAAAAACATTCAGTACTTC
j_gene: TRBJ2-3; v_gene: TRBV19; abundance: NA; d_gene: NA; CDR3aa: CASRGRVLDTQYF; CDR3nt: TGTGCCAGTAGGGGGAGAGTCCTGGATACGCAGTATTTT
j_gene: TRBJ1-3; v_gene: TRBV21-1; abundance: NA; d_gene: NA; CDR3aa: CASSKEEGGTGNTIYF; CDR3nt: TGTGCCAGCAGCAAGGAGGAGGGGGGGACCGGAAACACCATATATTTT
j_gene: TRBJ2-5; v_gene: TRBV6-5; abundance: NA; d_gene: TRBD1; CDR3aa: CASSPETGGKTQYF; CDR3nt: TGTGCCAGCAGCCCCGAGACAGGGGGAAAGACCCAGTACTTC
j_gene: TRBJ2-5; v_gene: TRBV2; abundance: NA; d_gene: NA; CDR3aa: CASWGRGYRKSETQYF; CDR3nt: TGTGCCAGCTGGGGGCGCGGGTACCGTAAATCTGAGACCCAGTACTTC
j_gene: TRBJ1-2; v_gene: TRBV19; abundance: NA; d_gene: TRBD1; CDR3aa: CASSIGTGNYGYTF; CDR3nt: TGTGCCAGTAGTATCGGGACAGGGAACTATGGCTACACCTTC
j_gene: TRBJ1-4; v_gene: TRBV19; abundance: NA; d_gene: NA; CDR3aa: CASRIAGQTLANEKLFF; CDR3nt: TGTGCCAGTAGAATAGCCGGACAGACCTTAGCTAATGAAAAACTGTTTTTT
j_gene: TRBJ2-7; v_gene: TRBV7-8; abundance: few; d_gene: TRBD2; CDR3aa: CASASRPATSGSYEQYF; CDR3nt: TGTGCCAGCGCCTCACGCCCGGCGACTAGCGGCTCCTACGAGCAGTACTTC
j_gene: TRBJ1-5; v_gene: TRBV5-1; abundance: NA; d_gene: TRBD1; CDR3aa: CASSSGGALGNQPQHF; CDR3nt: TGCGCCAGCAGCTCAGGGGGCGCCCTGGGCAATCAGCCCCAGCATTTT
j_gene: TRBJ1-1; v_gene: TRBV18; abundance: NA; d_gene: NA; CDR3aa: CASSLQDMNTEAFF; CDR3nt: TGTGCCAGCTCACTCCAGGACATGAACACTGAAGCTTTCTTT
j_gene: TRBJ2-7; v_gene: TRBV28; abundance: NA; d_gene: NA; CDR3aa: CASSLTGFEQYF; CDR3nt: TGTGCCAGCAGTTTAACAGGGTTCGAGCAGTACTTC
j_gene: TRBJ1-4; v_gene: TRBV28; abundance: NA; d_gene: NA; CDR3aa: CASSLVGDEKLFF; CDR3nt: TGTGCCAGCAGTTTGGTAGGGGATGAAAAACTGTTTTTT
j_gene: TRBJ2-3; v_gene: TRBV11-2; abundance: NA; d_gene: TRBD1; CDR3aa: CASSSPGQDSRGSDTQYF; CDR3nt: TGTGCCAGCAGCTCCCCGGGACAGGATTCTCGTGGGTCAGATACGCAGTATTTT
j_gene: TRBJ1-4; v_gene: TRBV4-3; abundance: NA; d_gene: NA; CDR3aa: CASSQDLTATNEKLFF; CDR3nt: TGCGCCAGCAGCCAAGATTTAACGGCAACTAATGAAAAACTGTTTTTT
j_gene: TRBJ2-5; v_gene: TRBV10-2; abundance: NA; d_gene: TRBD2; CDR3aa: CASSDPLAGEETQYF; CDR3nt: TGCGCCAGCAGTGACCCCCTAGCGGGAGAAGAGACCCAGTACTTC
j_gene: TRBJ2-5; v_gene: TRBV5-8; abundance: NA; d_gene: NA; CDR3aa: CASSPQDSQETQYF; CDR3nt: TGTGCCAGCAGCCCACAGGATAGCCAAGAGACCCAGTACTTC
j_gene: TRBJ1-2; v_gene: TRBV18; abundance: NA; d_gene: TRBD1; CDR3aa: CASSPMTGEHGYTF; CDR3nt: TGTGCCAGCTCACCAATGACAGGGGAACATGGCTACACCTTC
j_gene: TRBJ2-5; v_gene: TRBV2; abundance: once; d_gene: TRBD2; CDR3aa: CASSETSGSIETQYF; CDR3nt: TGTGCCAGCAGTGAGACTAGCGGGAGTATAGAGACCCAGTACTTC
j_gene: TRBJ1-2; v_gene: TRBV28; abundance: NA; d_gene: NA; CDR3aa: CASSTQGGYTF; CDR3nt: TGTGCCAGCAGCACACAGGGTGGCTACACCTTC
j_gene: TRBJ1-5; v_gene: TRBV28; abundance: NA; d_gene: TRBD1; CDR3aa: CASSDRGNQPQHF; CDR3nt: TGTGCCAGCTCGGACAGGGGCAATCAGCCCCAGCATTTT
j_gene: TRBJ1-6; v_gene: TRBV6-2/TRBV6-3; abundance: NA; d_gene: TRBD1; CDR3aa: CASSRPGQGSGSPLHF; CDR3nt: TGTGCCAGCAGTAGACCGGGACAGGGGTCAGGATCACCCCTCCACTTT
j_gene: TRBJ1-1; v_gene: TRBV7-3; abundance: NA; d_gene: NA; CDR3aa: CASSSGLRPTEAFF; CDR3nt: TGTGCCAGCAGCTCGGGACTTCGCCCCACTGAAGCTTTCTTT
j_gene: TRBJ1-2; v_gene: TRBV19; abundance: few; d_gene: NA; CDR3aa: CASTGSLRGGYTF; CDR3nt: TGTGCCAGTACGGGGAGCCTAAGAGGGGGCTACACCTTC
j_gene: TRBJ1-6; v_gene: TRBV18; abundance: NA; d_gene: NA; CDR3aa: CASSPTFVPGPLHF; CDR3nt: TGTGCCAGCTCACCCACATTTGTCCCGGGTCCCCTCCACTTT
j_gene: TRBJ1-3; v_gene: TRBV6-5; abundance: few; d_gene: NA; CDR3aa: CASSYGGDKGTIYF; CDR3nt: TGTGCCAGCAGTTACGGTGGGGACAAGGGCACCATATATTTT
j_gene: TRBJ2-1; v_gene: TRBV19; abundance: NA; d_gene: TRBD2; CDR3aa: CASKRGLAGLNEQFF; CDR3nt: TGTGCCAGCAAGAGGGGGCTAGCGGGACTCAATGAGCAGTTCTTC
j_gene: TRBJ1-2; v_gene: TRBV19; abundance: NA; d_gene: NA; CDR3aa: CASSTGYDGYTF; CDR3nt: TGTGCCAGTAGTACAGGGTATGATGGCTACACCTTC
j_gene: TRBJ1-2; v_gene: TRBV7-2; abundance: NA; d_gene: NA; CDR3aa: CASSPSRASYGYTF; CDR3nt: TGTGCCAGCAGCCCCAGCAGGGCCTCCTATGGCTACACCTTC
j_gene: TRBJ2-2; v_gene: TRBV29-1; abundance: NA; d_gene: NA; CDR3aa: CSVDGGGRTNTGELFF; CDR3nt: TGCAGCGTTGACGGGGGTGGCAGAACGAACACCGGGGAGCTGTTTTTT
j_gene: TRBJ1-4; v_gene: TRBV19; abundance: few; d_gene: NA; CDR3aa: CASRPVSVKNEKLFF; CDR3nt: TGTGCCAGCCGCCCGGTTAGTGTGAAGAATGAAAAACTGTTTTTT